This is a list of T cell receptor beta chains from one sample in a study of low-dose radiotherapy and immunotherapy resistance in tumors. One entry per CDR3 protein, called by TCRdb with MiXCR from the reads. The data show approximately 100,000 distinct CDR3 sequences, around 20% seen once. Material: PBMCs, obtained after low-dose radiotherapy plus immunotherapy. The receptors stem from a male donor with prostate cancer. Both conserved end residues are trimmed from each CDR3. A D gene is named only where the DNA matches it firmly.

V gene: TRBV4-1
CDR3 length: 14
D gene: -
CDR3 protein: ASSLRGAGNTDTQY

V gene: TRBV11-2
CDR3 length: 12
D gene: TRBD2
CDR3 protein: ASGEGAGANVLT

V gene: TRBV28
CDR3 length: 14
D gene: -
CDR3 protein: ASTLFAGLSTDTQY

V gene: TRBV27
CDR3 length: 12
D gene: -
CDR3 protein: ASKSPESNQPQH

V gene: TRBV7-9
CDR3 length: 12
D gene: -
CDR3 protein: ASSLEAQAGELF

V gene: TRBV20-1
CDR3 length: 12
D gene: -
CDR3 protein: SARDFVYDNEQF

V gene: TRBV3-1
CDR3 length: 10
D gene: -
CDR3 protein: ASSRRQGRTF

V gene: TRBV4-1
CDR3 length: 14
D gene: -
CDR3 protein: ASSQVNLISTDTQY

V gene: TRBV5-6
CDR3 length: 14
D gene: TRBD2
CDR3 protein: ASSGSGAGARPEQF

V gene: TRBV27
CDR3 length: 14
D gene: -
CDR3 protein: ASSPQGYRAMETQY

V gene: TRBV6-2/TRBV6-3
CDR3 length: 14
D gene: -
CDR3 protein: ASSYSRKTRWETQY

V gene: TRBV7-6
CDR3 length: 12
D gene: -
CDR3 protein: ASSLRVLPNEQF

V gene: TRBV5-1
CDR3 length: 12
D gene: TRBD2
CDR3 protein: ASRFGAAGYEQY

V gene: TRBV7-2
CDR3 length: 13
D gene: -
CDR3 protein: ASTPHLSSYNEQF

V gene: TRBV3-1
CDR3 length: 13
D gene: TRBD2
CDR3 protein: ASSLGLAGVGEQY

V gene: TRBV6-4
CDR3 length: 9
D gene: -
CDR3 protein: ASNRTGELF